This passage covers 9 T cell receptor beta chains from one sample sequenced in a study of cytomegalovirus exposure and HLA in healthy donors. PCR used 60 Vbeta primers and 13 Jbeta primers. Sequenced by immunoSEQ multiplex PCR; TCRdb stores in-frame clones only, minus some. The sample shows around 67,000 clones, about 65% of them seen only once. The specimen was PBMCs. The receptors derive from a woman aged 30 to 39 in good health and CMV-seronegative.

The genes are TRBV6-5 and TRBJ1-3; D possibly corresponds to TRBD1 (6 bases). The CDR3 is 15 amino acids. CDR1 MNHEY and CDR2 SVGAGI come from the germline V gene. The germline V and J ends were trimmed by 5 bases and 3 bases, with 14 bases remaining between them. The CDR3 coding sequence is TGTGCCAGCAGTGCCAGGGGATTTGGTGGAAACACCATATATTTT. Its protein is CASSARGFGGNTIYF.

The genes are TRBV6-5 and TRBJ2-3, with a possible D match to TRBD2 (6 bases). CDR3 length: 13 residues. Looked up from germline, CDR1 is MNHEY and CDR2 is SVGAGI. Trimming took off 6 bases at V and 7 bases at J, with 14 bases between the two ends. The CDR3 sequence: CASSPSAGNTQYF. As DNA, the CDR3 is TGTGCCAGCAGCCCTAGCGCAGGAAATACGCAGTATTTT.

The rearrangement joins TRBV5-8 to TRBJ2-1; TRBD1 matches 7 bases. The germline gives CDR1 SGHTS, CDR2 YDEGEE. This CDR3 region has 15 residues. V shed 3 bases, J shed 3 bases, and the junction held 6 bases outside the gene matches. This CDR3 reads CASSSTGLFYNEQFF. CDR3 nucleotide sequence: TGTGCCAGCAGCTCGACAGGGTTGTTCTACAATGAGCAGTTCTTC. The full variable domain, in which reference TRBV5-8 and TRBJ2-1 provide the parts outside the CDR3, is EAGVTQSPTHLIKTRGQQATLRCSPISGHTSVYWYQQALGLGLQFLLWYDEGEERNRGNFPPRFSGRQFPNYSSELNVNALELEDSALYLCASSSTGLFYNEQFFGPGTRLTVL.

The chain carries TRBV5-1 and TRBJ2-1, with 8 bases that match TRBD2. The CDR3 runs to 15 residues. Trimming cost V 0 bases and J 6 bases; bases outside gene matches: 5. CDR1 is SGHRS, CDR2 YFSETQ, per germline. The chain's CDR3 is CASSLAVAGLNEQFF. CDR3 sequence (DNA): TGCGCCAGCAGCTTGGCCGTAGCGGGGCTCAATGAGCAGTTCTTC.

This chain joins TRBV4-3 and TRBJ2-3, with 9 nucleotides matching TRBD2. J lost 2 bases, V lost 4 bases, and 4 bases had no gene match. Germline assignment: CDR1 LGHNA and CDR2 YSLEER. The CDR3 has 15 amino acids. This chain's CDR3 is CASSPLAGITDTQYF. The DNA of the CDR3 is TGCGCCAGCAGCCCCCTAGCGGGGATCACAGATACGCAGTATTTT.

The rearrangement joins TRBV4-1 to TRBJ2-3, with TRBD2 identical over 9 bases. The CDR3 spans 15 residues. Germline V lookup: CDR1 MGHRA, CDR2 YSYEKL. V trimming: 4 bases; J trimming: 4 bases; junction bases outside the gene matches: 6. The chain's CDR3 is CASSLRLAVADTQYF. In DNA form, the CDR3 reads TGCGCCAGCAGCCTCCGACTAGCGGTTGCAGATACGCAGTATTTT.

In its sample, this clone was seen a few times. The chain recombines TRBV7-6 with TRBJ2-7, with 9 bases lining up with TRBD1. V shed 5 bases and J 6 bases; nucleotides not matched to a gene: 14. CDR1 is SGHVS, CDR2 FNYEAQ, per germline. There are 16 residues in the CDR3. The CDR3 bases are TGTGCCAGCAGCGGGACCGGGACAGGGCACCCGGGCGAGCAGTACTTC. Translation gives CASSGTGTGHPGEQYF.

This chain links TRBV6-1 with TRBJ1-2; 7 nucleotides match TRBD1. V gave up 2 bases and J gave up 2 bases; unmatched junction bases: 8. The germline gives CDR1 MNHNS, CDR2 SASEGT. The CDR3 runs 16 residues. CDR3 bases: TGTGCCAGCAGTGAAACAGGGGAACTTATAAACTATGGCTACACCTTC. Protein sequence: CASSETGELINYGYTF.

The chain employs TRBV11-2 and TRBJ1-3; possibly TRBD1 for D (5 bases). V lost 5 bases and J lost 1, with 9 bases in between. Germline CDR1 reads SGHAT; CDR2 reads FQNNGV. The CDR3 spans 14 residues. The CDR3 sequence: CASSQTGSGNTIYF. Written as DNA, the CDR3 is TGTGCCAGCAGCCAAACAGGTTCTGGAAACACCATATATTTT.